This TCR beta chain was sequenced for a study of T cells expressing NK-cell markers. Across the study: The study sequenced eight donors, seven HCMV-seropositive and one seronegative.

Findings and limits, study-wide: Leadership of the CD3+CD56-NKG2C+ fraction also belonged to these clonotypes in several donors.

For this clonotype: The antigen is undetermined.

The germline V gene has CDR1 DFQATT and CDR2 SNEGSKA (reference sequence). CDR3 size: 15 residues. TCRdb reprocessed the 5' RACE reads and reports one entry per CDR3 protein, with no DNA. The sample totals about 180,000 distinct CDR3 sequences. This rearrangement joins TRBV20-1 to TRBJ2-2; no DNA is available, so the TRBD2 call from TCRdb remains unchecked. This sequence was found in a woman aged 18-70 years in good health. Sequencing was performed on blood T cells: a sorted CD56 or NKG2C T cell subset, CD4+ or CD8+ T cells, or bulk PBMC T cells (not recorded which). This chain's CDR3 is CSAPKGGIGTGELFF.